This note documents a single TCR beta chain sequence. Its antigen is still unknown. The data were taken from a study of T cell responses to AZD1222 COVID-19 vaccine. Notes on the study in general: Repertoires were collected only later (after the peak T cell response had occurred).

Clones were sequenced by immunoSEQ multiplex PCR, and TCRdb holds only the in-frame ones, with some missing. Of about 120,000 clones detected, more than 75% appear once; the ten largest clones hold roughly 10%. The V gene's germline CDR1 is SGDLS and CDR2 YYNGEE. The CDR3 loop spans 16 amino acids. Trimming took 4 bases from V and 6 from J; bases not matched to a gene: 14. The source was peripheral blood, collected on day 0 of AZD1222 vaccination. The sequence was collected from an adult in good health. The rearrangement uses TRBV9 and TRBJ1-2; TRBD1 matches 8 bases. Written as DNA, the CDR3 is TGTGCCAGCAGCCCCCAACCCCCGGACAGGGATCATGGCTACACCTTC. Residues: CASSPQPPDRDHGYTF.